The sequence of this T cell receptor (beta chain) was determined in a study of identical twins. Study outcomes and limitations: Those out-of-frame alpha sequences shared by twins showed an excess of low generation probability. Clonotypes of the beta chain that were abundant in cord blood carried fewer insertions (memory repertoires showed none). There is a chance that invariant MAIT and iNKT cells partially muddied zero-insertion analyses.

Trimming cost V 7 bases and J 4 bases, with 12 bases left between them. The CDR3 spans 12 residues. Per germline, CDR1 DFQATT and CDR2 SNEGSKA (reference sequence). Ten or more counts support this clonotype. The target antigen is unknown. TCRdb called the 5' RACE reads again in MiXCR, with one record for every CDR3 protein. The profile shows 500,000 to 600,000 distinct CDR3 sequences, approximately 22% of them singletons. This sample also belongs to another study, concerning T cells expressing NK-cell markers. That work contributes: There were seven HCMV-seropositive donors and one seronegative donor among the eight sequenced.

The chain is built from TRBV20-1 and TRBJ2-3, with D tentatively TRBD2 (5 bases). The specimen sequenced was CD4+ T cells sorted from blood. The receptor was derived from a woman aged 18 to 35 in good health. The CDR3 DNA is TGCAGTGTTACCGGCGGGTCAGATACGCAGTATTTT. Its protein is CSVTGGSDTQYF.